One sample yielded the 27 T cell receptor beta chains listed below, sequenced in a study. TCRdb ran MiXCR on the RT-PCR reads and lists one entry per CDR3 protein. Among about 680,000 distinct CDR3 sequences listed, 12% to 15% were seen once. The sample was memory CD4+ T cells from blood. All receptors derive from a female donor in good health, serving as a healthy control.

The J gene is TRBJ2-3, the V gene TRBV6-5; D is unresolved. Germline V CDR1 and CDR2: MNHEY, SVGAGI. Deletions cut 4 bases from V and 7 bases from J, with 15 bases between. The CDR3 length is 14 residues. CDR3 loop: CASSSSVAPNTQYF. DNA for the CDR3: TGTGCCAGCAGTTCGTCGGTGGCTCCCAATACGCAGTATTTT.

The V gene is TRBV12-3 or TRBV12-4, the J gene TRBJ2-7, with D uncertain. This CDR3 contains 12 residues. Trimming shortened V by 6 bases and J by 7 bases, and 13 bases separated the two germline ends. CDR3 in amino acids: CASSPTFAEQYF. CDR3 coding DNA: TGTGCCAGCAGCCCCACGTTCGCTGAGCAGTACTTC.

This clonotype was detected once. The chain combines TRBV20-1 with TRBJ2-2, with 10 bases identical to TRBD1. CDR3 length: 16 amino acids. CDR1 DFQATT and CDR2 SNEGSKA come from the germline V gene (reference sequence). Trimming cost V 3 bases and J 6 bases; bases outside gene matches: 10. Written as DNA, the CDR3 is TGCAGTGCTAGTTCGCCGGGACAGGGGATCCCCGGGGAGCTGTTTTTT. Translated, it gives CSASSPGQGIPGELFF.

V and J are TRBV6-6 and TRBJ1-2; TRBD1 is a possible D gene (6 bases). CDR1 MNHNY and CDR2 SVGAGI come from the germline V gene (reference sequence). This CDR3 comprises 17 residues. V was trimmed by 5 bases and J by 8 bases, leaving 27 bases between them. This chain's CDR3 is CASSLTSGGYREGGYTF. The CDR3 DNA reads TGTGCCAGCAGTCTTACGTCGGGGGGTTACAGGGAAGGCGGCTACACCTTC.

The DNA of the CDR3 is TGTGCCAGCAGTCGCACCTCGCTAGCTAACACAGATACGCAGTATTTT. Translating it yields CASSRTSLANTDTQYF. The chain links TRBV27 to TRBJ2-3; a weak D match, TRBD2 (5 bases). CDR1 is MNHEY, CDR2 SMNVEV, per germline (reference sequence). V lost 5 bases to trimming and J lost 2 bases, with 17 bases between them. This CDR3 has 16 amino acids.

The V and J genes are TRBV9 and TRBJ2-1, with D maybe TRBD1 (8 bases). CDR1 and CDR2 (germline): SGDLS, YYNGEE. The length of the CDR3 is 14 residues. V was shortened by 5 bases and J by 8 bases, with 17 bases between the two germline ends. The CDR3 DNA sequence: TGTGCCAGCAGGGCAGGGGGCGCGGGGGATGAGCAGTTCTTC. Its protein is CASRAGGAGDEQFF.

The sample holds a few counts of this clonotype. The CDR3 protein is CASSLAGHQETQYF. CDR3 in DNA: TGCGCCAGCAGCTTGGCCGGACACCAAGAGACCCAGTACTTC. V usage is TRBV5-1 and J usage is TRBJ2-5, with D uncertain. V was pared by 0 bases and J by 0 bases, with 6 bases between. The germline gives CDR1 SGHRS, CDR2 YFSETQ. The CDR3 covers 14 residues.

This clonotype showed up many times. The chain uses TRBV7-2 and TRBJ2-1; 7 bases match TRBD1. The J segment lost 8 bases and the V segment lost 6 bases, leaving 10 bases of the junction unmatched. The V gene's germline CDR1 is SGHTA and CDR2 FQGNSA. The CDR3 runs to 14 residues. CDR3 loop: CASRPTGHEDEQFF. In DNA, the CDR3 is TGTGCCAGCAGACCGACAGGGCACGAGGATGAGCAGTTCTTC. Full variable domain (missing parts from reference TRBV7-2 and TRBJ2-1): GAGVSQSPSNKVTEKGKDVELRCDPISGHTALYWYRQSLGQGLEFLIYFQGNSAPDKSGLPSDRFSAERTGGSVSTLTIQRTQQEDSAVYLCASRPTGHEDEQFFGPGTRLTVL.

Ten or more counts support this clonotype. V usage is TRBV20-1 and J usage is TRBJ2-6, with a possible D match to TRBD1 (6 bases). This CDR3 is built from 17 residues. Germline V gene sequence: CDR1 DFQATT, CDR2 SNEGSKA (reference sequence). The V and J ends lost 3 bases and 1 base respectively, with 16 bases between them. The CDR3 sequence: CSASLARGSSGANVLTF. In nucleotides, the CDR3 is TGCAGTGCTAGTCTTGCCAGGGGTTCGTCTGGGGCCAACGTCCTGACTTTC.

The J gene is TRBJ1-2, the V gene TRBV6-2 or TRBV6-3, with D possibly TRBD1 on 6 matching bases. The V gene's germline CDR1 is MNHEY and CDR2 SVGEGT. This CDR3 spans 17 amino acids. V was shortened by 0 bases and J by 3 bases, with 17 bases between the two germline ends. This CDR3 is CASSYSIPSAGDYGYTF. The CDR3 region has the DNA TGTGCCAGCAGTTACTCGATCCCATCGGCAGGGGACTATGGCTACACCTTC.

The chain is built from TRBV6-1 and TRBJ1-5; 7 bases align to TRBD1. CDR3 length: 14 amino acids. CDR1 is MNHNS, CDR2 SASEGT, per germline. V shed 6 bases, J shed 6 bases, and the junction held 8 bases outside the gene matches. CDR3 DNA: TGTGCCAGCAGCCGACAGGGTTCAACTCAGCCCCAGCATTTT. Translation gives CASSRQGSTQPQHF.

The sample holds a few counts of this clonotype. The DNA for the CDR3 is TGCAGTGCTAGGGATCAGCTCTACGAGCAGTACTTC. Its translation: CSARDQLYEQYF. The V call is TRBV20-1, the J call TRBJ2-7; D gene unclear. The germline V gene encodes CDR1 DFQATT and CDR2 SNEGSKA (reference sequence). V lost 3 bases and J 3 bases, leaving 9 bases between the germline ends. CDR3 size: 12 residues.

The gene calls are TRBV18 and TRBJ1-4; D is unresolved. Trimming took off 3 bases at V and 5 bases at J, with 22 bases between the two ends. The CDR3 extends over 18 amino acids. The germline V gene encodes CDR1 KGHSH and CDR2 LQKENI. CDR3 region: CASSPTGTGARRNEKLFF. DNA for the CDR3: TGTGCCAGCTCACCCACCGGAACGGGAGCCCGAAGAAATGAAAAACTGTTTTTT.

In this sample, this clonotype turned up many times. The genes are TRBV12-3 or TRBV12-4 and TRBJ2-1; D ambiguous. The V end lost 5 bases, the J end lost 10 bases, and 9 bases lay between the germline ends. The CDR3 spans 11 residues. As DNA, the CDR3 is TGTGCCAGCAGTCGCTTGAACGAGCAGTTCTTC. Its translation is CASSRLNEQFF.

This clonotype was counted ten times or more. The CDR3 loop is CASSFGVALSSYNEQFF. The CDR3 nucleotides read TGTGCCAGCAGCTTCGGAGTAGCACTCAGCTCCTACAATGAGCAGTTCTTC. The chain is built from TRBV7-9 and TRBJ2-1; D remains ambiguous. Trimming pared 3 bases from V and 0 bases from J, leaving 15 bases between. The CDR3 loop spans 17 amino acids. Germline values: CDR1 SEHNR, CDR2 FQNEAQ (reference sequence).

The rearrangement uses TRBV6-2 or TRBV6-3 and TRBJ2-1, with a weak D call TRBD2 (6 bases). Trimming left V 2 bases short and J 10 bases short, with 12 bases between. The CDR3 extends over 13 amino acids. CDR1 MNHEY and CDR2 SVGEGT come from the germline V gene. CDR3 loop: CASSYVTRGEQFF. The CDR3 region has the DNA TGTGCCAGCAGTTACGTTACTCGGGGGGAGCAGTTCTTC.

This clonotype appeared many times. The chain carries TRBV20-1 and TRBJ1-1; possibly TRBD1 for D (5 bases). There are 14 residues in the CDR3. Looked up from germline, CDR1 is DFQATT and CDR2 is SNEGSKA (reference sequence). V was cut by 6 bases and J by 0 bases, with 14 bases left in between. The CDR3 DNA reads TGCAGTGCGACTGACGGACACTTGAACACTGAAGCTTTCTTT. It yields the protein CSATDGHLNTEAFF.

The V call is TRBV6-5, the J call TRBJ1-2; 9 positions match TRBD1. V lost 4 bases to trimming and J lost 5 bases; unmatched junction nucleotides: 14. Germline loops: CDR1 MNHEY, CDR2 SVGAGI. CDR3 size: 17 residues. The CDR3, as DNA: TGTGCCAGCAGTTCAAACAGGGGGCCCCAAGGGTTATATGGCTACACCTTC. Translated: CASSSNRGPQGLYGYTF.

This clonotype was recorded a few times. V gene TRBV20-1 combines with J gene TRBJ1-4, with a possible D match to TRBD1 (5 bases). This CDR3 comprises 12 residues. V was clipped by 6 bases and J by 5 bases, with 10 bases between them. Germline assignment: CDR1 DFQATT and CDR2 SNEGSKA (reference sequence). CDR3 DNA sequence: TGCAGTGCCGCCGGGGCAAATGAAAAACTGTTTTTT. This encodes CSAAGANEKLFF.

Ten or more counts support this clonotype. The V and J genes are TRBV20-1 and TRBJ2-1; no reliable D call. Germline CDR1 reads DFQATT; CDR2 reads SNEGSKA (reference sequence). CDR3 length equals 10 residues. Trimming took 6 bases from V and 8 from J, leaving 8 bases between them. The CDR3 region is CSALGYEQFF. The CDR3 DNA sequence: TGCAGTGCCCTCGGATATGAGCAGTTCTTC.

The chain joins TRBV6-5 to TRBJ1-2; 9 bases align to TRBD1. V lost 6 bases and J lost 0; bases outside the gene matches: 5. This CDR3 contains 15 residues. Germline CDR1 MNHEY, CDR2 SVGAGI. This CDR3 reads CASSRDRAANYGYTF. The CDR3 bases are TGTGCCAGCAGCCGGGACAGGGCCGCTAACTATGGCTACACCTTC.

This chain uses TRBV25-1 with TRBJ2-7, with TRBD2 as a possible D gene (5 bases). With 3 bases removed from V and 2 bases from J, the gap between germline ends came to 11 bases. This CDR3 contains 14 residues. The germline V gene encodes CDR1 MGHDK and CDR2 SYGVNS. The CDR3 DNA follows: TGTGCCAGCAGTGATCCGGGATCTCCCTACGAGCAGTACTTC. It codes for CASSDPGSPYEQYF.

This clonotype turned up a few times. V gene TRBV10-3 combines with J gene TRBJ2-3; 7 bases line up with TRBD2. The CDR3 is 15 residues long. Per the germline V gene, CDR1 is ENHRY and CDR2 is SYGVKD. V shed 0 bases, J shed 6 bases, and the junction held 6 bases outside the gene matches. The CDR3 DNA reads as TGTGCCATCAGTGAGTCGAGACTAGCTGCCGATACGCAGTATTTT. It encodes CAISESRLAADTQYF.

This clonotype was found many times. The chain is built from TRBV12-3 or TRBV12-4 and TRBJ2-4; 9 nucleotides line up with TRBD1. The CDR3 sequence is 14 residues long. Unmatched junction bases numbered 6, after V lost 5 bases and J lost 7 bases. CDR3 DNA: TGTGCCAGCAGTACACGACAGGGGGGGAACATTCAGTACTTC. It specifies CASSTRQGGNIQYF.

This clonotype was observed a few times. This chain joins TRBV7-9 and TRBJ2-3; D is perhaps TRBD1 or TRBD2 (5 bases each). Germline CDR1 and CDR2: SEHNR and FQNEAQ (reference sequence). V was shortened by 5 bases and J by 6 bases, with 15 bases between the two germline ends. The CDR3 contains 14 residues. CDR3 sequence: CASSVRDDTDTQYF. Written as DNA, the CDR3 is TGTGCCAGCAGCGTACGGGACGATACTGATACGCAGTATTTT. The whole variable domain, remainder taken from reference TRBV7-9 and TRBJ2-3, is DTGVSQNPRHKITKRGQNVTFRCDPISEHNRLYWYRQTLGQGPEFLTYFQNEAQLEKSRLLSDRFSAERPKGSFSTLEIQRTEQGDSAMYLCASSVRDDTDTQYFGPGTRLTVL.

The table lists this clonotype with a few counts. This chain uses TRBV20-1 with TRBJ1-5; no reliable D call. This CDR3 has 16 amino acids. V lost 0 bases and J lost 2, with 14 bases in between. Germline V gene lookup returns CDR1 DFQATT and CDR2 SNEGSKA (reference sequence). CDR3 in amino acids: CSARDGVKGGNQPQHF. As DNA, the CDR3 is TGCAGTGCTAGAGACGGAGTCAAAGGAGGCAATCAGCCCCAGCATTTT.

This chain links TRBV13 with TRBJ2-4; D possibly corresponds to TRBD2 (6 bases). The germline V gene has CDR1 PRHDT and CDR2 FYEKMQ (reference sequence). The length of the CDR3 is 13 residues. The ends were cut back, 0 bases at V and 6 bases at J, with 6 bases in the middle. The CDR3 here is CASSLGRGNIQYF. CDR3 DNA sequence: TGTGCCAGCAGCTTAGGGCGGGGAAACATTCAGTACTTC. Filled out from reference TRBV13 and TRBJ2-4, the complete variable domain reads AAGVIQSPRHLIKEKRETATLKCYPIPRHDTVYWYQQGPGQDPQFLISFYEKMQSDKGSIPDRFSAQQFSDYHSELNMSSLELGDSALYFCASSLGRGNIQYFGAGTRLSVL.